The clone carrying this T cell receptor (beta chain) was seen a few times. Its antigen remains unknown. This specimen comes from a study of T-cell reconstitution after alpha-beta-depleted transplantation in children. The TCRbeta library was prepared with unique molecular identifiers. Using its own MiXCR run on the PCR reads, TCRdb lists one record per CDR3 protein. The sample lists hundreds of thousands of distinct CDR3 sequences; approximately 24% were seen once. Study-wide results and limits: TCRbeta diversity was high at day 60 in some patients (a result of surviving recipient T cells and thymic progenitors). At the one-year point after transplant, T-cell counts and TCRbeta diversity were found to come mostly from T cells that had been newly produced. Expanded graft clones, several hundred of them, were reportedly the source of alpha-beta T cells about two months after transplant.

This specimen consisted of PBMCs, mostly from graft donor cells, obtained 360 days after TCRalphabeta/CD19-depleted stem cell transplant. The origin of this receptor is a female patient between 2 and 10 years old who had a stem cell transplant for congenital amegakaryocytic thrombocytopenia, so the T cells may come from the graft donor.

DNA of the CDR3: TGTGCCAGCAGCGTAGTCTCGGCTACGACTAGCGGGGGAGCCCAGTACTTC. This encodes CASSVVSATTSGGAQYF. The chain links TRBV9 to TRBJ2-5; TRBD2 aligns across 12 bases. CDR1 is SGDLS and CDR2 is YYNGEE in the germline V gene. The CDR3 runs 17 residues. V was pared by 0 bases and J by 9 bases, with 12 bases of the junction left unmatched.